One and the same sample provided the 30 T cell receptor beta chains below, sequenced in a study of blood T cell repertoires in COVID-19. Using immunoSEQ multiplex PCR, the repertoire was profiled, and TCRdb retains in-frame clones only, with some absent. The table includes about 94,000 clones, around 81% detected once. Sequencing was performed on peripheral blood. Receptors were obtained from a man in his fifties or sixties with acute or convalescent COVID-19.

Relative to its sample, this clone is medium-sized (0.01 to 0.1%). The CDR3 spells CAWSTSTNQPQHF. The CDR3 bases are TGTGCCTGGAGTACGTCAACAAATCAGCCCCAGCATTTT. This rearrangement joins TRBV30 to TRBJ1-5, with D hard to call. Germline V gene lookup returns CDR1 GTSNPN and CDR2 SVGIG (reference sequence). CDR3 length equals 13 residues. Trimming removed 2 bases from V and 4 bases from J, with 9 bases in between. The whole variable domain, remainder taken from reference TRBV30 and TRBJ1-5, is SQTIHQWPATLVQPVGSPLSLECTVEGTSNPNLYWYRQAAGRGLQLLFYSVGIGQISSEVPQNLSASRPQDRQFILSSKKLLLSDSGFYLCAWSTSTNQPQHFGDGTRLSIL.

This chain uses TRBV3-1 (or the pseudogene TRBV3-2) with TRBJ2-1, with TRBD2 as a possible D gene (6 bases). Germline V gene sequence: CDR1 LGHDT, CDR2 YNNKEL (reference sequence). Trimming cost V 1 base and J 8 bases, with 12 bases left between them. The CDR3 has 14 amino acids. The chain's CDR3 is CASSQVRWEDEQFF. In DNA, the CDR3 is TGTGCCAGCAGCCAAGTAAGGTGGGAGGATGAGCAGTTCTTC.

The rearrangement links TRBV7-7 to TRBJ2-5; D may be TRBD1 (6 bases). Germline V gene lookup returns CDR1 SSHAT and CDR2 FNYEAQ (reference sequence). The CDR3 has 14 amino acids. Trimming cost V 1 base and J 3 bases, with 9 bases left between them. Here the CDR3 DNA reads TGTGCCAGCAGCTTAGAAGGGGACAAAGAGACCCAGTACTTC. This sequence encodes CASSLEGDKETQYF.

V and J are TRBV19 and TRBJ2-2; the D gene is possibly TRBD1 (5 bases). The CDR3 sequence is 13 residues long. CDR1 and CDR2 (germline): LNHDA, SQIVND (reference sequence). V lost 6 bases and J lost 6, with 11 bases in between. CDR3 DNA: TGTGCCAGTAGCACAGGAATTCCCGGGGAGCTGTTTTTT. It specifies CASSTGIPGELFF.

The rearrangement joins TRBV13 to TRBJ2-2; possibly TRBD2 for D (6 bases). CDR1 is PRHDT, CDR2 FYEKMQ, per germline (reference sequence). V was trimmed by 1 base and J by 0 bases, leaving 9 bases between them. There are 16 residues in the CDR3. DNA of the CDR3: TGTGCCAGCAGCTTAGCGGAGGGGTCGAACACCGGGGAGCTGTTTTTT. This sequence encodes CASSLAEGSNTGELFF.

The J gene is TRBJ1-5, the V gene TRBV5-5; the D gene is possibly TRBD1 (6 bases). V dropped 4 bases and J dropped 5 bases, with 16 bases sitting between them. Per the germline V gene, CDR1 is SGHKS and CDR2 is YYEKEE (reference sequence). The length of the CDR3 is 15 residues. CDR3 sequence (DNA): TGTGCCAGCAGCCTAGGACGGGGGGCAGATCAGCCCCAGCATTTT. Amino acids: CASSLGRGADQPQHF.

The chain is built from TRBV18 and TRBJ1-2; D is ambiguous. In germline, CDR1 is KGHSH, CDR2 LQKENI. Trimming pared 6 bases from V and 4 bases from J, leaving 12 bases between. This CDR3 region has 13 residues. The CDR3, as DNA: TGTGCCAGCTCCCCCGAGAGCTCCTATGGCTACACCTTC. The encoded protein is CASSPESSYGYTF. The whole variable domain, remainder taken from reference TRBV18 and TRBJ1-2, is NAGVMQNPRHLVRRRGQEARLRCSPMKGHSHVYWYRQLPEEGLKFMVYLQKENIIDESGMPKERFSAEFPKEGPSILRIQQVVRGDSAAYFCASSPESSYGYTFGSGTRLTVV.

The chain joins TRBV29-1 to TRBJ2-1, with a possible D match to TRBD1 (5 bases). Germline V CDR1 and CDR2: SQVTM, ANQGSEA. CDR3 length: 16 amino acids. Trimming stripped 0 bases from V and 5 bases from J, with 17 bases between. For the CDR3, the DNA is TGCAGCGTTGAAGATGTCTGGACAACACCCGACAATGAGCAGTTCTTC. Its translation: CSVEDVWTTPDNEQFF.

DNA of the CDR3: TGTGCCAGCAGCTTGGGACAGGGGAATTTTGGTGAGCAGTTCTTC. Its translation: CASSLGQGNFGEQFF. The chain uses TRBV11-3 and TRBJ2-1; 10 bases are shared with TRBD1. The V gene end was trimmed by 3 bases and the J gene end by 9 bases; junction bases not matched to a gene: 8. Germline V gives CDR1 SGHNT, CDR2 YENEEA. The CDR3 runs 15 residues.

This rearrangement joins TRBV12-3 or TRBV12-4 to TRBJ1-2; D perhaps matches TRBD1 (6 bases). The ends were cut back, 4 bases at V and 2 bases at J, with 8 bases in the middle. CDR3 length equals 13 residues. In DNA, the CDR3 is TGTGCCAGCAGTTCAGGACAGAACTATGGCTACACCTTC. The encoded protein is CASSSGQNYGYTF.

This chain uses TRBV2 with TRBJ2-1; possibly TRBD2 for D (6 bases). The V gene lost 8 bases and the J gene lost 5 bases, with 19 bases spanning the gap. CDR3 length: 15 residues. The germline V gene encodes CDR1 SNHLY and CDR2 FYNNEI. In nucleotides, the CDR3 is TGTGCCAGCTTTTCCCGGGACTGGGGGAACAATGAGCAGTTCTTC. It specifies CASFSRDWGNNEQFF.

The chain employs TRBV7-2 and TRBJ1-5; possible D gene TRBD1, 6 bases. The CDR3 runs 15 residues. Germline V gene sequence: CDR1 SGHTA, CDR2 FQGNSA. Trimming took 7 bases from V and 2 from J, leaving 15 bases between them. The CDR3 sequence: CASTYIRGGNQPQHF. The CDR3 region has the DNA TGTGCCAGCACCTACATCAGGGGTGGCAATCAGCCCCAGCATTTT.

The table lists this clone with a few counts. The chain recombines TRBV4-2 with TRBJ1-1, with no clear D. CDR1 and CDR2 (germline): LGHNA, YNFKEQ. V lost 0 bases and J lost 6, with 20 bases in between. This CDR3 spans 17 amino acids. The CDR3 nucleotides are TGTGCCAGCAGCCAAGATCAGATCGAGGTCGGGTTCGCTGAAGCTTTCTTT. Translation gives CASSQDQIEVGFAEAFF.

The rearrangement links TRBV6-6 to TRBJ1-2, with 10 bases aligning to TRBD1. CDR1 and CDR2 (germline): MNHNY, SVGAGI (reference sequence). V shed 5 bases, J shed 8 bases, and the junction held 8 bases outside the gene matches. The CDR3 loop spans 14 amino acids. CDR3 region: CASSQRQGARGYTF. In DNA, the CDR3 is TGTGCCAGCAGTCAAAGACAGGGGGCTCGCGGCTACACCTTC.

The genes are TRBV12-3 or TRBV12-4 and TRBJ2-7; D remains ambiguous. This CDR3 spans 12 amino acids. The V and J ends lost 6 bases and 7 bases respectively, with 13 bases between them. The DNA for the CDR3 is TGTGCCAGCAGACTACAAAGTAGTGAGCAGTACTTC. This sequence encodes CASRLQSSEQYF.

The chain employs TRBV27 and TRBJ1-4; D is uncertain. Looked up from germline, CDR1 is MNHEY and CDR2 is SMNVEV (reference sequence). The CDR3 loop spans 8 amino acids. The V and J ends lost 7 bases and 16 bases respectively, with 7 bases between them. CDR3 bases: TGTGCCAGCAAGTACACGTTTTTT. This encodes CASKYTFF.

In its sample, this clone was seen a few times. The rearrangement uses TRBV2 and TRBJ2-1, with D possibly TRBD1 on 5 matching bases. CDR3 size: 15 residues. Per the germline V gene, CDR1 is SNHLY and CDR2 is FYNNEI. The ends were cut back, 6 bases at V and 2 bases at J, with 14 bases in the middle. CDR3 in DNA: TGTGCCAGCAGCATCAGGGTTGGTCCCTACAATGAGCAGTTCTTC. It yields the protein CASSIRVGPYNEQFF.

The V gene is TRBV6-5, the J gene TRBJ1-2; 7 bases fit TRBD1. The CDR3 runs 15 residues. From germline, CDR1 is MNHEY and CDR2 SVGAGI. V trimming: 0 bases; J trimming: 2 bases; junction bases outside the gene matches: 3. The CDR3 protein is CASSYSQGGNYGYTF. The DNA for the CDR3 is TGTGCCAGCAGTTACTCCCAGGGGGGAAACTATGGCTACACCTTC.

The J gene is TRBJ2-7, the V gene TRBV12-5, with TRBD2 as a possible D gene (7 bases). The germline V gene has CDR1 LGHNT and CDR2 FRNRAP. The CDR3 is 15 residues long. V lost 7 bases and J lost 2, with 18 bases in between. CDR3 sequence: CASARRGGQTYEQYF. For the CDR3, the DNA is TGTGCTAGTGCCAGGAGGGGGGGCCAAACCTACGAGCAGTACTTC. The variable domain in full, with the rest retrieved from reference TRBV12-5 and TRBJ2-7, is DARVTQTPRHKVTEMGQEVTMRCQPILGHNTVFWYRQTMMQGLELLAYFRNRAPLDDSGMPKDRFSAEMPDATLATLKIQPSEPRDSAVYFCASARRGGQTYEQYFGPGTRLTVT.

The chain has TRBV7-9 and TRBJ2-5; D is perhaps TRBD1 (6 bases). CDR3 size: 13 residues. Germline assignment: CDR1 SEHNR and CDR2 FQNEAQ (reference sequence). V shed 6 bases and J shed 5 bases, with 13 bases lying between them. DNA of the CDR3: TGTGCCAGCAGTCAGGGGCAGGCGGAGACCCAGTACTTC. This translates into CASSQGQAETQYF.

The V and J genes are TRBV7-3 and TRBJ1-1; D is uncertain. Germline CDR1 and CDR2: SGHTA and FQGTGA. V lost 4 bases, J lost 4 bases, and 7 bases lay in between. The CDR3 covers 12 residues. CDR3 sequence: CASSSQSTEAFF. CDR3 in DNA: TGTGCCAGCAGCTCCCAGTCCACTGAAGCTTTCTTT.

The V gene is TRBV19, the J gene TRBJ1-6, with D unresolved. V lost 3 bases and J 4 bases, leaving 4 bases between the germline ends. This CDR3 contains 13 residues. Looked up from germline, CDR1 is LNHDA and CDR2 is SQIVND (reference sequence). CDR3 nucleotide sequence: TGTGCCAGTAGTATTCCTTATAATTCACCCCTCCACTTT. Its translation is CASSIPYNSPLHF.

This clone was seen a few times. This rearrangement joins TRBV9 to TRBJ2-1; TRBD2 might be the D (5 bases). V lost 3 bases, J lost 4 bases, and 11 bases lay in between. CDR1 SGDLS and CDR2 YYNGEE come from the germline V gene. The CDR3 totals 14 residues. The CDR3 region is CASSETGVYNEQFF. The CDR3 DNA is TGTGCCAGCAGCGAGACCGGGGTTTACAATGAGCAGTTCTTC. The full variable domain, with the rest looked up from reference TRBV9 and TRBJ2-1, is DSGVTQTPKHLITATGQRVTLRCSPRSGDLSVYWYQQSLDQGLQFLIQYYNGEERAKGNILERFSAQQFPDLHSELNLSSLELGDSALYFCASSETGVYNEQFFGPGTRLTVL.

This clone was observed a single time. This chain uses TRBV4-3 with TRBJ1-2; 8 bases map to TRBD1. From germline, CDR1 is LGHNA and CDR2 YSLEER. This CDR3 is 15 amino acids long. Unmatched junction bases numbered 5, after V lost 0 bases and J lost 5 bases. CDR3 in amino acids: CASSQDLTGEYGYTF. The CDR3 coding sequence is TGCGCCAGCAGCCAAGATTTGACAGGGGAATATGGCTACACCTTC.

The chain has TRBV19 and TRBJ1-1; D is uncertain. The germline V gene has CDR1 LNHDA and CDR2 SQIVND (reference sequence). V lost 3 bases to trimming and J lost 11 bases, with 16 bases between them. This CDR3 has 13 residues. CDR3 loop: CASSIGQQTGAFF. The CDR3 nucleotides read TGTGCCAGTAGTATTGGGCAGCAAACGGGGGCTTTCTTT.

The chain is built from TRBV3-1 (or the pseudogene TRBV3-2) and TRBJ2-2, with D possibly TRBD2 on 5 matching bases. Germline V lookup: CDR1 LGHDT, CDR2 YNNKEL (reference sequence). The CDR3 is 15 residues long. Between the trimmed V and J ends, which lost 3 bases and 2 bases, there was a span of 10 bases. CDR3 region: CASSQGRLNTGELFF. CDR3 in DNA: TGTGCCAGCAGCCAGGGAAGACTAAACACCGGGGAGCTGTTTTTT.

The chain uses TRBV10-3 and TRBJ1-2; 12 nucleotides line up with TRBD1. The germline gives CDR1 ENHRY, CDR2 SYGVKD. With 4 bases clipped from V and 5 bases from J, the junction kept 5 bases outside the gene matches. The CDR3 runs 15 residues. The CDR3: CAISVGTGGWYGYTF. DNA of the CDR3: TGTGCCATCAGTGTTGGGACAGGGGGCTGGTATGGCTACACCTTC.

The chain carries TRBV10-3 and TRBJ1-1; 9 positions agree with TRBD1. This CDR3 has 20 amino acids. The junction had 17 bases not matched to a gene; V was cut back by 1 base and J by 2 bases. CDR1 and CDR2 from the germline V gene are ENHRY and SYGVKD. The CDR3 bases are TGTGCCATCAGTGAGTTATTGGGACAGGGAGGGGATGGGAGTAACACTGAAGCTTTCTTT. Translated: CAISELLGQGGDGSNTEAFF.

This chain uses TRBV6-5 with TRBJ2-1, with 9 bases that match TRBD1. CDR3 size: 14 residues. Trimming at V came to 5 bases and at J to 5 bases, leaving 4 bases not matched to a gene. Germline V gene lookup returns CDR1 MNHEY and CDR2 SVGAGI. The CDR3 bases are TGTGCCAGCAGTAAGGGACAGGGCCACAATGAGCAGTTCTTC. It is translated as CASSKGQGHNEQFF.

The chain couples TRBV10-2 to TRBJ1-1, with D tentatively TRBD1 (6 bases). V was cut by 5 bases and J by 3 bases, with 10 bases left in between. The CDR3 totals 13 residues. The V gene's germline CDR1 is WSHSY and CDR2 SAAADI. CDR3 protein: CASSTGLDTEAFF. The CDR3 DNA reads TGCGCCAGCAGTACAGGGTTGGACACTGAAGCTTTCTTT.